This TCR beta chain appears in the sequencing data of a study of metastatic and nonmetastatic thyroid tumors. Authors' analysis steps: The study took CDR3 differences across clinicopathological groups and made a distant-metastasis classifier for papillary thyroid cancer from them. From the PCR reads, TCRdb re-called clones with MiXCR. These V and J calls originate from TCRdb's pipeline instead of the authors' own analysis. This repertoire shows around 14,000 clones, less than 25% found once; its top ten account for over 7%. This CDR3 contains 20 residues. The ends were cut back, 0 bases at V and 0 bases at J, with 21 bases in the middle. The V gene's germline CDR1 is MNHEY and CDR2 SVGEGT. Of note for this clone: A much larger clone sits a single nucleotide away, making a read error possible.

There were no patients who had received any treatment before thyroid surgery. The TCR originated in a female donor with papillary thyroid cancer or a benign thyroid nodule (not recorded which). Some clones in this sample may be carry-over from other donors' samples. V usage is TRBV6-2 or TRBV6-3 and J usage is TRBJ2-4, with D tentatively TRBD1 (6 bases). Material for sequencing was blood. The CDR3 region has the DNA TGTGCCAGCAGTTACTCGCAGGGCAGGGGCACCTCAATAGCCAAAAACATTCAGTACTTC. Translation: CASSYSQGRGTSIAKNIQYF.